Detailed here is one T cell receptor (beta chain). The data belong to a study of T cell responses to AZD1222 COVID-19 vaccine. The assay was immunoSEQ multiplex PCR, and TCRdb's table has in-frame clones only and misses some. The data show more than 150,000 clones, about nine tenths seen once. There are 15 residues in the CDR3. V lost 7 bases and J 0 bases, leaving 17 bases between the germline ends. Germline-derived CDR1 and CDR2 are SQVTM and ANQGSEA. Here the sequenced sample was peripheral blood, taken on day 0 of AZD1222 vaccination. The receptor was derived from an adult in good health. The V gene is TRBV29-1, the J gene TRBJ2-3; possible D gene TRBD1, 5 bases. The DNA of the CDR3 is TGCAGCGCCCATGGGGCAGGCTCTAGCACAGATACGCAGTATTTT. Protein sequence: CSAHGAGSSTDTQYF.